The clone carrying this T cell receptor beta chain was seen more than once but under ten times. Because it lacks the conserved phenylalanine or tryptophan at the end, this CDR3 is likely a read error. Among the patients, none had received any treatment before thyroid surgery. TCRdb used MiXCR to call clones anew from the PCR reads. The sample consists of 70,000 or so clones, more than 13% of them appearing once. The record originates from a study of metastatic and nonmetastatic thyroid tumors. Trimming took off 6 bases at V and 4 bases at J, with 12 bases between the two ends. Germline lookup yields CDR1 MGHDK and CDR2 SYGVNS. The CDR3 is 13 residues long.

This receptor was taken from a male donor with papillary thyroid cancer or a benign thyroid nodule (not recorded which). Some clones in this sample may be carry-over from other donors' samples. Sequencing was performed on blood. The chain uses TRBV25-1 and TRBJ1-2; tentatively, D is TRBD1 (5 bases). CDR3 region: CASSLTVLYGYTL. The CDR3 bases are TGTGCCAGCAGCTTGACAGTGCTCTATGGCTACACCCTC.